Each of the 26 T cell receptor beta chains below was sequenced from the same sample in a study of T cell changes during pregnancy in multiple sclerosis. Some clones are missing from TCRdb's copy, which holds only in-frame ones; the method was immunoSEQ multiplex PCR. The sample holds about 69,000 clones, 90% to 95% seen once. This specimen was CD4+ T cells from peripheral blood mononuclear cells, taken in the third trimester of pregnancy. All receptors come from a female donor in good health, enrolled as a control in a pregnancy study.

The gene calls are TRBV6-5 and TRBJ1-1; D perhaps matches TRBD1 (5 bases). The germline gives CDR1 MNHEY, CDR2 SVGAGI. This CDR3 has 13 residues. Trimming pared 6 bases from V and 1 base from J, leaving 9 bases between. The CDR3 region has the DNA TGTGCCAGCAGCATCGACAGGAACACTGAAGCTTTCTTT. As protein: CASSIDRNTEAFF.

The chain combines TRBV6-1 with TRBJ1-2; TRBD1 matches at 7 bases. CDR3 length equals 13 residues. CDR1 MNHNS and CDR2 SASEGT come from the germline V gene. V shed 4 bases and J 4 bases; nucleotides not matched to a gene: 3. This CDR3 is CASSVGQSYGYTF. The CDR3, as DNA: TGTGCCAGCAGTGTGGGACAGTCCTATGGCTACACCTTC.

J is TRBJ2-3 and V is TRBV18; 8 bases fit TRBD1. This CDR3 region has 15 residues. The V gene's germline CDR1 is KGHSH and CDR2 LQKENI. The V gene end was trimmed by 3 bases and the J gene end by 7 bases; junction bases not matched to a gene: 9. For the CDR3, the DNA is TGTGCCAGCTCACCTCCCGGGACAGGAAGAAATACGCAGTATTTT. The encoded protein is CASSPPGTGRNTQYF.

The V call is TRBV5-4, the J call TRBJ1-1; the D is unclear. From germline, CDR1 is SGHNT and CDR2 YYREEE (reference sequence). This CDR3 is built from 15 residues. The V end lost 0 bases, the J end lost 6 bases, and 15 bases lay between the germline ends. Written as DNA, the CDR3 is TGTGCCAGCAGCTTGGATGGTCCGACAAGGCCTGAAGCTTTCTTT. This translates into CASSLDGPTRPEAFF.

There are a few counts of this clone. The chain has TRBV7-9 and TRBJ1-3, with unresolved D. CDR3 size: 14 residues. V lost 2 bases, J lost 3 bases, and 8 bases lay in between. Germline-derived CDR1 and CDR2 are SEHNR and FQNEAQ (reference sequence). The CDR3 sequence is CASSLWADGNTIYF. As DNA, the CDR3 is TGTGCCAGCAGCTTATGGGCAGATGGAAACACCATATATTTT.

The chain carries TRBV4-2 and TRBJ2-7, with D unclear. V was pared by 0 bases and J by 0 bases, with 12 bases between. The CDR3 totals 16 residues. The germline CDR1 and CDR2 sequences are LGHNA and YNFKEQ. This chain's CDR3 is CASSQDAADSSYEQYF. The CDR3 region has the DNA TGTGCCAGCAGCCAAGATGCGGCGGATAGCTCCTACGAGCAGTACTTC.

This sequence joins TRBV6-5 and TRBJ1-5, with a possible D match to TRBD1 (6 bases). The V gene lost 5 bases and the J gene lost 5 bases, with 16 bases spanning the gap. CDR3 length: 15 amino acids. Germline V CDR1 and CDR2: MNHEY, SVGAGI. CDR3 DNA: TGTGCCAGCAGTAGAACAGGGATCGGTGATCAGCCCCAGCATTTT. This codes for CASSRTGIGDQPQHF.

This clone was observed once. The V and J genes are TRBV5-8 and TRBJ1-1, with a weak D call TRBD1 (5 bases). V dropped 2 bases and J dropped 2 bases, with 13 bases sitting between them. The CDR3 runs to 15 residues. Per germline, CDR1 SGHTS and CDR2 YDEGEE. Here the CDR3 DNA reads TGTGCCAGCAGCTTCAGACAGCTTTCTAACACTGAAGCTTTCTTT. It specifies CASSFRQLSNTEAFF. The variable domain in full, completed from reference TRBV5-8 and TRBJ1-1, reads EAGVTQSPTHLIKTRGQQATLRCSPISGHTSVYWYQQALGLGLQFLLWYDEGEERNRGNFPPRFSGRQFPNYSSELNVNALELEDSALYLCASSFRQLSNTEAFFGQGTRLTVV.

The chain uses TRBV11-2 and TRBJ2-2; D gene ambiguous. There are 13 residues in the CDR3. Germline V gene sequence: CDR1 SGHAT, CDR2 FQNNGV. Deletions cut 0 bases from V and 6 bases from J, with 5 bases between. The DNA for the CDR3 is TGTGCCAGCAGCTTAGATCCCGCCGGGGAGCTGTTTTTT. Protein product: CASSLDPAGELFF.

The CDR3 sequence is CASSLGLQGSRNQPQHF. The CDR3 nucleotides read TGTGCCAGCAGCTTAGGATTACAGGGGAGCCGCAATCAGCCCCAGCATTTT. The chain links TRBV7-2 to TRBJ1-5; 7 bases are shared with TRBD1. J gave up 2 bases and V 1 base, and 8 bases lay outside the gene matches. Germline values: CDR1 SGHTA, CDR2 FQGNSA. CDR3 length: 17 residues.

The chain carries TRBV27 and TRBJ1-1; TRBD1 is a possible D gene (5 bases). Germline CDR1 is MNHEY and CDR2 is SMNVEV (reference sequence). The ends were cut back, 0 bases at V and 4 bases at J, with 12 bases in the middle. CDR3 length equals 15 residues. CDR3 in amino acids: CASSLSGRGSTEAFF. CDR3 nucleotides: TGTGCCAGCAGTTTATCGGGGAGGGGCAGCACTGAAGCTTTCTTT.

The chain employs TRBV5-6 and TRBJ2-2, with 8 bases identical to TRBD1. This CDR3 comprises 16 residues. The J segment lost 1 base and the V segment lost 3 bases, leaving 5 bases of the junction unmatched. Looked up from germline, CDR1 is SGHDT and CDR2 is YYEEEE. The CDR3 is CASSSGTGKNTGELFF. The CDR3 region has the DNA TGTGCCAGCAGCTCGGGGACAGGAAAGAACACCGGGGAGCTGTTTTTT.

CDR3 nucleotides: TGTGCCACCCGGGACAGGCCCTACAATGAGCAGTTCTTC. Protein: CATRDRPYNEQFF. J is TRBJ2-1 and V is TRBV19, with 8 bases fitting TRBD1. CDR1 LNHDA and CDR2 SQIVND come from the germline V gene (reference sequence). This CDR3 spans 13 amino acids. The ends lost 10 bases at V and 2 bases at J; junction bases unmatched: 4.

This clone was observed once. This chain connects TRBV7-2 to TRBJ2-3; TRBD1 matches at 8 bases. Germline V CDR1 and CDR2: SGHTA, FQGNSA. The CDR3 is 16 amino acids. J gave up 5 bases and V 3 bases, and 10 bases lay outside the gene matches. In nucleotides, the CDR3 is TGTGCCAGCAGCTTCCAGCCGACAGGGGTTGGAGATACGCAGTATTTT. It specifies CASSFQPTGVGDTQYF.

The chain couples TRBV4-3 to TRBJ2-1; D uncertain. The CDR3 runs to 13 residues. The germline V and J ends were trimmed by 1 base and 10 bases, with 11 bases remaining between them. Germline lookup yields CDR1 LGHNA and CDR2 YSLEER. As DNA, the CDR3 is TGCGCCAGCAGCCAAGTCTTCACAGCCGAGCAGTTCTTC. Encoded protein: CASSQVFTAEQFF.

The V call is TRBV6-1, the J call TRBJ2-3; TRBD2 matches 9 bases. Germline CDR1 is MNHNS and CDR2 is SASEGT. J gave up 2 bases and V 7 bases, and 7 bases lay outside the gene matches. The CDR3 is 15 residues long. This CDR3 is CASNLQRGATDTQYF. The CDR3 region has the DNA TGTGCCAGCAATCTCCAGCGGGGGGCCACAGATACGCAGTATTTT.

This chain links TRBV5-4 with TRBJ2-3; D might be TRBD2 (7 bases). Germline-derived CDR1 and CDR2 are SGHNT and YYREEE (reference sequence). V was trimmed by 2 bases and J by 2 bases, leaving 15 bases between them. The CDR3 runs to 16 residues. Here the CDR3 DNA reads TGTGCCAGCAGCTTTTCCCGAGGGGGGGCCACAGATACGCAGTATTTT. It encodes CASSFSRGGATDTQYF.

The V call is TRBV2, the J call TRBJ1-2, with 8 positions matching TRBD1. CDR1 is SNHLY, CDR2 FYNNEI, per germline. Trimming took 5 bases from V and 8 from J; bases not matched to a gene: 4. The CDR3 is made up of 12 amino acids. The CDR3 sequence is CASSQGARGYTF. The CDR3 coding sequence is TGTGCCAGCAGTCAGGGGGCGCGGGGCTACACCTTC.

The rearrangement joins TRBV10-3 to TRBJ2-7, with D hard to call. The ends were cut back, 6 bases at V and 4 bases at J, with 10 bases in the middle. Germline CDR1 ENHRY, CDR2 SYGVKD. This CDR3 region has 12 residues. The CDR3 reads CAISPAQYEQYF. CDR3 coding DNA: TGTGCCATCAGCCCCGCACAATACGAGCAGTACTTC.

As DNA, the CDR3 is TGTGCCAGCAGCAAAGCTCGGACAGGGAAGGGTCGTAACTATGGCTACACCTTC. It encodes CASSKARTGKGRNYGYTF. The genes are TRBV21-1 and TRBJ1-2; the D call in the table, TRBD1, was not verified against the DNA. TRBV21-1 is recorded as a pseudogene. CDR3 length: 18 residues.

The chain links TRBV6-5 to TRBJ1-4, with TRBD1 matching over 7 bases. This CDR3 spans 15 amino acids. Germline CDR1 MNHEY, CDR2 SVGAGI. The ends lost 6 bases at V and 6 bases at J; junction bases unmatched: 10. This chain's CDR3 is CASRVFRDSHEKLFF. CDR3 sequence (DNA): TGTGCCAGCAGAGTATTCCGGGACAGCCATGAAAAACTGTTTTTT.

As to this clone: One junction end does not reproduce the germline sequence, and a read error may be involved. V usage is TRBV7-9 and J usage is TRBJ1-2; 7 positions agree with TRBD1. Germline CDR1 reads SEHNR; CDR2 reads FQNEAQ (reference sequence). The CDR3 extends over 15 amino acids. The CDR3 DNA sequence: TGTGCCAGCAGACATACGGACAGGACTAAGTATGGCTACACCTTC. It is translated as CASRHTDRTKYGYTF.

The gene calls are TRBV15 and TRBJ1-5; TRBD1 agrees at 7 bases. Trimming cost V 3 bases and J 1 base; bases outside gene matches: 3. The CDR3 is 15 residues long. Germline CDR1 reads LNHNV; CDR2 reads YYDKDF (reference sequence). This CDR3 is CATSSRQGSNQPQHF. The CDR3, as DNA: TGTGCCACCAGCAGTAGACAGGGCAGCAATCAGCCCCAGCATTTT.

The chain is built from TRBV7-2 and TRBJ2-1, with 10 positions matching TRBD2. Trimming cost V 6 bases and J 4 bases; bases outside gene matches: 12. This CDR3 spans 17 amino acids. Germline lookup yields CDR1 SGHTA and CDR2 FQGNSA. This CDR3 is CASRPLTSGDHYNEQFF. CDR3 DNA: TGTGCCAGCAGACCTTTAACTAGCGGGGACCATTACAATGAGCAGTTCTTC.

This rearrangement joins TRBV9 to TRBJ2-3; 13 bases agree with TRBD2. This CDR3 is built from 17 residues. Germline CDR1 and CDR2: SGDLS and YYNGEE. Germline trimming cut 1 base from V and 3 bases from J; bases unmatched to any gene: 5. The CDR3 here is CASSVSLAGGRTDTQYF. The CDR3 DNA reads TGTGCCAGCAGCGTATCACTAGCGGGGGGGAGGACAGATACGCAGTATTTT.

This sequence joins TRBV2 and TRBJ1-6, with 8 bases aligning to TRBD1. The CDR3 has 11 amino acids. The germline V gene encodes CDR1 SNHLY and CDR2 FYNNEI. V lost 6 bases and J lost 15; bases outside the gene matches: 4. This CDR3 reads CASSFGTGLHF. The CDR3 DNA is TGTGCCAGCAGCTTCGGGACAGGCCTCCACTTT.